These 14 T cell receptor beta chains originate from one sample sequenced in a study of blood T cell repertoires in COVID-19. TCRdb's copy holds only in-frame clones and misses some; the assay was immunoSEQ multiplex PCR. This table has 120,000 to 150,000 clones, roughly 90% appearing once. The sample taken for sequencing was PBMCs or T cells enriched from blood (not recorded which). These receptors all stem from a woman in her twenties or thirties with acute COVID-19.

This clone was counted a single time. This CDR3 reads CASRSSGTYEQYF. In DNA, the CDR3 is TGTGCCAGCAGGTCTAGCGGAACCTACGAGCAGTACTTC. The rearrangement joins TRBV6-5 to TRBJ2-7; 7 nucleotides align to TRBD2. Germline V CDR1 and CDR2: MNHEY, SVGAGI. CDR3 size: 13 residues. V shed 6 bases and J 2 bases; nucleotides not matched to a gene: 4.

The chain combines TRBV19 with TRBJ1-5, with TRBD1 identical over 7 bases. CDR3 size: 14 residues. After removal of 4 bases from V and 6 bases from J, the junction contained 6 bases not matched to a gene. Per germline, CDR1 LNHDA and CDR2 SQIVND (reference sequence). The CDR3: CASSSDRVRQPQHF. CDR3 DNA: TGTGCCAGTAGTAGCGACAGGGTACGTCAGCCCCAGCATTTT.

This chain connects TRBV2 to TRBJ2-5, with D uncertain. The CDR3 totals 13 residues. CDR1 is SNHLY and CDR2 is FYNNEI in the germline V gene. The ends were cut back, 7 bases at V and 1 base at J, with 10 bases in the middle. CDR3 nucleotides: TGTGCCAGCAATCTAGAGCTCCAAGAGACCCAGTACTTC. It encodes CASNLELQETQYF.

The chain couples TRBV25-1 to TRBJ1-2; tentative D call: TRBD1 (6 bases). This CDR3 spans 11 amino acids. V was clipped by 4 bases and J by 8 bases, with 8 bases between them. Germline V gene data show CDR1 as MGHDK and CDR2 as SYGVNS. The CDR3 sequence is CASSAGGGYTF. The CDR3 DNA is TGTGCCAGCAGTGCTGGGGGCGGCTACACCTTC.

CDR3 loop: CASSAQGLYNSPLHF. The CDR3, as DNA: TGTGCCAGCAGTGCCCAGGGTCTCTATAATTCACCCCTCCACTTT. This chain joins TRBV28 and TRBJ1-6; D is perhaps TRBD1 (5 bases). From germline, CDR1 is MDHEN and CDR2 SYDVKM. V was clipped by 5 bases and J by 3 bases, with 11 bases between them. This CDR3 region has 15 residues.

V gene TRBV11-3 combines with J gene TRBJ2-1; D is undetermined. CDR1 and CDR2 from the germline V gene are SGHNT and YENEEA. V lost 0 bases to trimming and J lost 9 bases, with 6 bases between them. The CDR3 is 12 amino acids. The CDR3 loop reads CASSLDVGEQFF. For the CDR3, the DNA is TGTGCCAGCAGCTTAGATGTCGGTGAGCAGTTCTTC.

This chain connects TRBV11-2 to TRBJ2-3, with D tentatively TRBD2 (6 bases). The germline V gene encodes CDR1 SGHAT and CDR2 FQNNGV. Trimming cost V 7 bases and J 4 bases, with 21 bases left between them. CDR3 size: 16 residues. The CDR3 DNA is TGTGCCAGCAACGGGGGAAAAGAGCGGGTTCCAGATACGCAGTATTTT. Translating gives CASNGGKERVPDTQYF.

This chain uses TRBV2 with TRBJ2-1; TRBD2 aligns across 8 bases. This CDR3 has 14 residues. The germline V gene has CDR1 SNHLY and CDR2 FYNNEI. V shed 5 bases, J shed 1 base, and the junction held 1 base outside the gene matches. The CDR3 bases are TGTGCCAGCAGTCGGGAGGGTTCCTACAATGAGCAGTTCTTC. It is translated as CASSREGSYNEQFF.

The chain couples TRBV29-1 to TRBJ2-7; no clear D. The V end lost 0 bases, the J end lost 3 bases, and 15 bases lay between the germline ends. Germline-derived CDR1 and CDR2 are SQVTM and ANQGSEA. The CDR3 covers 15 residues. The CDR3 is CSVEDPLGERYEQYF. CDR3 DNA: TGCAGCGTTGAAGACCCGCTAGGAGAACGCTACGAGCAGTACTTC.

The genes are TRBV2 and TRBJ1-4; TRBD1 matches 7 bases. V lost 5 bases to trimming and J lost 5 bases; unmatched junction nucleotides: 14. Germline loops: CDR1 SNHLY, CDR2 FYNNEI. The CDR3 has 17 residues. This CDR3 reads CASSPLRGGGLNEKLFF. In nucleotides, the CDR3 is TGTGCCAGCAGTCCCCTCCGAGGGGGCGGATTAAATGAAAAACTGTTTTTT.

This chain connects TRBV4-3 to TRBJ2-1; 8 bases align to TRBD2. The trim removed 4 bases at V and 4 bases at J, leaving 12 bases unmatched. Germline V gene sequence: CDR1 LGHNA, CDR2 YSLEER. CDR3 length: 17 residues. The CDR3 bases are TGCGCCAGCAGCCGAAGCTCGGGGACTAGTTCATACAATGAGCAGTTCTTC. Protein sequence: CASSRSSGTSSYNEQFF.

This chain links TRBV30 with TRBJ1-2; D possibly corresponds to TRBD1 (6 bases). Trimming removed 2 bases from V and 4 bases from J, with 23 bases in between. The germline gives CDR1 GTSNPN, CDR2 SVGIG (reference sequence). The CDR3 has 17 amino acids. Here the CDR3 reads CAWSLSMDGTRGYGYTF. Here the CDR3 DNA reads TGTGCCTGGAGTCTCTCAATGGACGGAACCAGGGGCTATGGCTACACCTTC.

The rearrangement joins TRBV4-3 to TRBJ2-5; 8 bases fit TRBD2. The CDR3 is 16 amino acids. CDR1 and CDR2 (germline): LGHNA, YSLEER. The trim removed 1 base at V and 5 bases at J, leaving 9 bases unmatched. CDR3 nucleotides: TGCGCCAGCAGCCAAGCTTATAGCGGGATGGGGGAGACCCAGTACTTC. Encoded protein: CASSQAYSGMGETQYF.

The chain is built from TRBV24-1 and TRBJ2-5; the D gene is possibly TRBD1 (5 bases). Trimming removed 4 bases from V and 7 bases from J, with 9 bases in between. Germline V lookup: CDR1 KGHDR, CDR2 SFDVKD. This CDR3 contains 12 residues. In DNA, the CDR3 is TGTGCCACCAGTGACCGAACAGGGACCCAGTACTTC. Translating it yields CATSDRTGTQYF.